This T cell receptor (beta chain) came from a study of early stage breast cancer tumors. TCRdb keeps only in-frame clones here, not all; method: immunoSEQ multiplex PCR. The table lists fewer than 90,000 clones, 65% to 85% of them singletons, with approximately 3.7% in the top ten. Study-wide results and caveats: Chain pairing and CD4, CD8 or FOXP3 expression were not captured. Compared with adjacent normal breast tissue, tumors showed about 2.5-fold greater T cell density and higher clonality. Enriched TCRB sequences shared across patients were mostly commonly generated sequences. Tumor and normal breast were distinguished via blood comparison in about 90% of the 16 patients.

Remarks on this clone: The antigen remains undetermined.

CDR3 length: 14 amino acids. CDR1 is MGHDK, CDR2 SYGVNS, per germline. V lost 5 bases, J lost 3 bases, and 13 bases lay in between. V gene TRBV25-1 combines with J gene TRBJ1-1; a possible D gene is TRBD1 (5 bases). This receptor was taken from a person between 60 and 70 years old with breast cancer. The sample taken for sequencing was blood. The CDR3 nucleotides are TGTGCCAGCAGTCGGGACGTAGGACACACTGAAGCTTTCTTT. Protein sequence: CASSRDVGHTEAFF.